The 32 T cell receptor beta chains below all came from one sample that was sequenced in a study of blood T cells in healthy people across ages. The authors ran a second PCR of 7 to 11 cycles using a sample-barcoded 5' primer and a J-beta primer mix. TCRdb reprocessed the 5' RACE reads via MiXCR and lists one record per CDR3 protein. The sample includes hundreds of thousands of distinct CDR3 sequences, more than 55% of them seen just once. Sequenced input: blood. These receptors all stem from a man between 35 and 55 years old in good health.

Only a few counts were recorded for this clonotype. The chain employs TRBV28 and TRBJ2-7; no clear D gene. Germline V CDR1 and CDR2: MDHEN, SYDVKM. The CDR3 loop spans 15 amino acids. The ends were cut back, 5 bases at V and 3 bases at J, with 17 bases in the middle. The CDR3 spells CASSSTHGYNYEQYF. DNA for the CDR3: TGTGCCAGCAGTAGTACCCACGGTTACAACTACGAGCAGTACTTC.

V and J are TRBV28 and TRBJ2-3, with 8 bases matching TRBD1. Germline-derived CDR1 and CDR2 are MDHEN and SYDVKM. With V trimmed by 3 bases and J by 3 bases, 8 bases remained unmatched. This CDR3 has 16 amino acids. The CDR3 spells CASSFIGQGGTDTQYF. The DNA for the CDR3 is TGTGCCAGCAGTTTTATAGGACAGGGCGGAACAGATACGCAGTATTTT.

The chain joins TRBV7-9 to TRBJ2-3; 8 bases map to TRBD2. Germline trimming cut 2 bases from V and 0 bases from J; bases unmatched to any gene: 13. The CDR3 sequence is 19 residues long. CDR1 is SEHNR and CDR2 is FQNEAQ in the germline V gene (reference sequence). The CDR3 DNA is TGTGCCAGCAGCTTACCCTTGACCGGGACTAGGGGGAGCACAGATACGCAGTATTTT. Translation gives CASSLPLTGTRGSTDTQYF.

The V call is TRBV12-3 or TRBV12-4, the J call TRBJ1-5; the D gene is possibly TRBD1 (5 bases). There are 15 residues in the CDR3. V lost 1 base and J 5 bases, leaving 12 bases between the germline ends. The DNA of the CDR3 is TGTGCCAGCAGTTTAGGGGACGGCCCATATCAGCCCCAGCATTTT. It translates to CASSLGDGPYQPQHF.

This clonotype was seen more than once but under ten times. The V gene is TRBV12-3 or TRBV12-4, the J gene TRBJ2-3, with no clear D. V gave up 3 bases and J gave up 4 bases, with 8 bases separating them. This CDR3 contains 13 residues. DNA for the CDR3: TGTGCCAGCAGTTTGGCCCGGCCAGATACGCAGTATTTT. Its protein product is CASSLARPDTQYF.

The V and J genes are TRBV27 and TRBJ2-7, with a tentative D call TRBD1 (6 bases). CDR1 and CDR2 (germline): MNHEY, SMNVEV (reference sequence). Trimming took off 10 bases at V and 1 base at J, with 17 bases between the two ends. The CDR3 sequence is 14 residues long. The CDR3 DNA is TGTGCCACCCGATGGACAGTCGAGTCCTACGAGCAGTACTTC. Translating gives CATRWTVESYEQYF.

The genes are TRBV20-1 and TRBJ2-4; a weak D match, TRBD2 (5 bases). The end of the DNA aligns better with TRBJ2-7, so the J call may be wrong. The CDR3 runs 12 residues. The V gene's germline CDR1 is DFQATT and CDR2 SNEGSKA (reference sequence). The CDR3 DNA sequence: TGCAGTGCCGCGGGCGCCTCCTACGAGCAGTACTTC. Translation: CSAAGASYEQYF.

The rearrangement joins TRBV27 to TRBJ2-3; either TRBD1 or TRBD2 may fit D (5 bases each). Germline V gene data show CDR1 as MNHEY and CDR2 as SMNVEV (reference sequence). The CDR3 contains 15 residues. The V and J ends lost 1 base and 2 bases respectively, with 10 bases between them. CDR3 coding DNA: TGTGCCAGCAGTTTATGGGGACGCAACACAGATACGCAGTATTTT. It specifies CASSLWGRNTDTQYF.

The chain recombines TRBV7-3 with TRBJ2-1, with 9 bases that match TRBD2. The CDR3 sequence is 16 residues long. Trimming cost V 2 bases and J 4 bases; bases outside gene matches: 6. Germline V gene sequence: CDR1 SGHTA, CDR2 FQGTGA. CDR3 protein: CASSLSSAGGYNEQFF. CDR3 DNA sequence: TGTGCCAGCAGCTTATCTTCTGCGGGAGGGTACAATGAGCAGTTCTTC.

The chain joins TRBV7-2 to TRBJ2-6; D gene ambiguous. This CDR3 has 15 amino acids. Germline CDR1 is SGHTA and CDR2 is FQGNSA. Trimming stripped 5 bases from V and 0 bases from J, with 8 bases between. CDR3 sequence: CASSGPGSGANVLTF. The CDR3 bases are TGTGCCAGCAGCGGTCCAGGCTCTGGGGCCAACGTCCTGACTTTC.

The chain combines TRBV3-1 with TRBJ2-5; 7 bases agree with TRBD1. The CDR3 runs to 15 residues. Trimming took 2 bases from V and 0 from J; bases not matched to a gene: 3. From germline, CDR1 is LGHDT and CDR2 YNNKEL (reference sequence). The CDR3 spells CASSQSTGYQETQYF. The CDR3 nucleotides read TGTGCCAGCAGCCAATCGACAGGGTACCAAGAGACCCAGTACTTC.

This clonotype was counted only a few times. J is TRBJ1-2 and V is TRBV29-1; weak D call: TRBD1 (6 bases). The CDR3 is 12 amino acids. Germline CDR1 and CDR2: SQVTM and ANQGSEA. CDR3 residues: CSFTLPGDIYTF. CDR3 sequence (DNA): TGCAGTTTTACTTTACCCGGGGACATCTACACCTTC.

The J gene is TRBJ2-6, the V gene TRBV7-2; D unresolved. V lost 2 bases and J 0 bases, leaving 11 bases between the germline ends. There are 17 residues in the CDR3. Germline CDR1 is SGHTA and CDR2 is FQGNSA. CDR3 region: CASSLSGTNSGANVLTF. The CDR3 coding sequence is TGTGCCAGCAGCTTATCTGGCACCAACTCTGGGGCCAACGTCCTGACTTTC.

The genes are TRBV11-2 and TRBJ1-6, with a weak D call TRBD1 (5 bases). CDR1 SGHAT and CDR2 FQNNGV come from the germline V gene. Trimming left V 3 bases short and J 3 bases short, with 12 bases between. The CDR3 is made up of 16 amino acids. CDR3 region: CASSLRQTNYNSPLHF. The CDR3 DNA is TGTGCCAGCAGCTTGAGACAGACTAACTATAATTCACCCCTCCACTTT.

The chain recombines TRBV25-1 with TRBJ2-7; weak D call: TRBD2 (5 bases). CDR3 length: 16 residues. Per germline, CDR1 MGHDK and CDR2 SYGVNS. Trimming left V 4 bases short and J 3 bases short, with 19 bases between. CDR3 nucleotides: TGTGCCAGCAGTGGGAACATAGGACTCCATCACTACGAGCAGTACTTC. It yields the protein CASSGNIGLHHYEQYF.

As concerns this clonotype: The conserved final phenylalanine or tryptophan is absent from the CDR3, which likely points to a read error. V usage is TRBV2 and J usage is TRBJ2-1; 9 bases align to TRBD2. With 6 bases clipped from V and 5 bases from J, the junction kept 17 bases outside the gene matches. The V gene's germline CDR1 is SNHLY and CDR2 FYNNEI. The CDR3 extends over 18 amino acids. In DNA, the CDR3 is TGTGCCAGCAGCCCACGACTAGCGGTCCCTCGAAGGGACAATGAGCAGTTCTTA. This translates into CASSPRLAVPRRDNEQFL.

The gene calls are TRBV7-2 and TRBJ1-2; 8 positions agree with TRBD1. CDR1 SGHTA and CDR2 FQGNSA come from the germline V gene. This CDR3 region has 15 residues. Unmatched junction bases numbered 16, after V lost 7 bases and J lost 9 bases. CDR3 sequence: CASTRPPQGAGSYTF. The CDR3, as DNA: TGTGCCAGCACCAGACCCCCCCAGGGGGCTGGGAGCTACACCTTC.

This rearrangement joins TRBV6-1 to TRBJ2-2; perhaps TRBD2 as D (6 bases). Germline V gene lookup returns CDR1 MNHNS and CDR2 SASEGT. The germline V and J ends were trimmed by 7 bases and 0 bases, with 18 bases remaining between them. There are 17 residues in the CDR3. In nucleotides, the CDR3 is TGTGCCAGCACCTTGACTAGTTCCCCCGCGAACACCGGGGAGCTGTTTTTT. This sequence encodes CASTLTSSPANTGELFF.

The genes are TRBV5-1 and TRBJ2-3, with D tentatively TRBD1 (6 bases). CDR3 size: 16 residues. V gave up 3 bases and J gave up 2 bases, with 16 bases separating them. Per the germline V gene, CDR1 is SGHRS and CDR2 is YFSETQ. The CDR3 coding sequence is TGCGCCAGCAGCTCTGGGGGCCGGGCCCCCACAGATACGCAGTATTTT. This codes for CASSSGGRAPTDTQYF.

Regarding this clonotype: A much larger clone lies a single base off, so this may be a read error. The chain combines TRBV29-1 with TRBJ2-7; D not certain. This CDR3 comprises 12 residues. With 4 bases removed from V and 0 bases from J, the gap between germline ends came to 7 bases. Germline CDR1 reads SQVTM; CDR2 reads ANQGSEA. The CDR3 coding sequence is TGCAGCGTTGCAGAGAGCTCCTACGAGCAGTACTTC. Amino acids: CSVAESSYEQYF.

About this clonotype: A read error may produce the germline difference seen at one junction end. The genes are TRBV20-1 and TRBJ2-3; perhaps TRBD2 as D (6 bases). Germline CDR1 reads DFQATT; CDR2 reads SNEGSKA (reference sequence). The CDR3 sequence is 19 residues long. The CDR3 reads CSARAPPGELSRSTGTQYF. DNA of the CDR3: TGCAGTGCTAGAGCCCCCCCGGGGGAGCTCTCCAGAAGCACAGGTACGCAGTATTTT.

The rearrangement uses TRBV5-1 and TRBJ2-5; 8 bases fit TRBD2. The J call is in doubt because the DNA end fits TRBJ2-7 better. CDR1 and CDR2 from the germline V gene are SGHRS and YFSETQ. The CDR3 spans 19 residues. CDR3 sequence (DNA): TGCGCCAGCAGCTCGGGATTAGGAAGCTTTAGCGGGATCTCCTACGAGCAGTACTTC. Translated, it gives CASSSGLGSFSGISYEQYF.

This clonotype was seen more than once but under ten times. The V and J genes are TRBV12-3 or TRBV12-4 and TRBJ2-7; 9 bases map to TRBD2. This CDR3 spans 17 amino acids. After removal of 1 base from V and 0 bases from J, the junction contained 7 bases not matched to a gene. The CDR3 bases are TGTGCCAGCAGTTTAGGACCGGGACTAGCTTTCTCCTACGAGCAGTACTTC. It translates to CASSLGPGLAFSYEQYF.

The chain carries TRBV7-9 and TRBJ2-5, with D hard to call. Near its end, the DNA agrees better with TRBJ2-7, so the J call may be wrong. Germline loops: CDR1 SEHNR, CDR2 FQNEAQ (reference sequence). The CDR3 length is 13 residues. CDR3 sequence: CASSLVLSSEQYF. In DNA form, the CDR3 reads TGTGCCAGCAGCTTAGTGCTCTCATCCGAGCAGTACTTC.

This clonotype was seen a handful of times. This chain uses TRBV5-6 with TRBJ1-6; tentative D call: TRBD1 (5 bases). Germline V gene data show CDR1 as SGHDT and CDR2 as YYEEEE. This CDR3 has 12 residues. Trimming shortened V by 7 bases and J by 9 bases, and 11 bases separated the two germline ends. The CDR3: CASGTAGSPLHF. CDR3 sequence (DNA): TGTGCCAGCGGGACCGCGGGTTCACCCCTCCACTTT.

This clonotype has a handful of counts. The CDR3 DNA reads as TGTGCCAGCACCAGGGGGGGAAGCACAGATACGCAGTATTTT. Its protein is CASTRGGSTDTQYF. The J gene is TRBJ2-3, the V gene TRBV7-9; D is tentatively TRBD1 or TRBD2 (7 bases each). From germline, CDR1 is SEHNR and CDR2 FQNEAQ (reference sequence). This CDR3 is built from 14 residues. V was trimmed by 7 bases and J by 0 bases, leaving 11 bases between them.

This clonotype has only a few counts. The rearrangement joins TRBV18 to TRBJ1-1, with 9 bases lining up with TRBD1. With 6 bases clipped from V and 4 bases from J, the junction kept 3 bases outside the gene matches. The CDR3 loop spans 13 amino acids. CDR1 is KGHSH and CDR2 is LQKENI in the germline V gene. The CDR3 DNA reads TGTGCCAGCTCTCCGGACAGGGGCACTGAAGCTTTCTTT. The encoded protein is CASSPDRGTEAFF.

The chain carries TRBV7-2 and TRBJ2-5; no clear D. The germline gives CDR1 SGHTA, CDR2 FQGNSA. The CDR3 totals 13 residues. V lost 4 bases, J lost 1 base, and 7 bases lay in between. The CDR3 nucleotides are TGTGCCAGCAGCTCGCTGGCCCAAGAGACCCAGTACTTC. Residues: CASSSLAQETQYF. The entire variable domain, with the rest obtained from reference TRBV7-2 and TRBJ2-5, is as follows: GAGVSQSPSNKVTEKGKDVELRCDPISGHTALYWYRQSLGQGLEFLIYFQGNSAPDKSGLPSDRFSAERTGGSVSTLTIQRTQQEDSAVYLCASSSLAQETQYFGPGTRLLVL.

The V gene is TRBV7-9, the J gene TRBJ2-1, with D tentatively TRBD2 (6 bases). The CDR3 has 14 residues. The germline CDR1 and CDR2 sequences are SEHNR and FQNEAQ (reference sequence). V was trimmed by 5 bases and J by 7 bases, leaving 15 bases between them. The CDR3 bases are TGTGCCAGCAGCCCGACCAGCGGGCTTAATGAGCAGTTCTTC. This encodes CASSPTSGLNEQFF.

J is TRBJ2-5 and V is TRBV5-1; 8 bases align to TRBD2. The trim removed 4 bases at V and 0 bases at J, leaving 17 bases unmatched. This CDR3 comprises 19 residues. Germline V lookup: CDR1 SGHRS, CDR2 YFSETQ. CDR3 amino acids: CASSANGRGTGGYQETQYF. The DNA for the CDR3 is TGCGCCAGCAGCGCCAACGGTAGGGGGACGGGGGGGTACCAAGAGACCCAGTACTTC.

The chain links TRBV4-1 to TRBJ1-2; D remains ambiguous. Germline CDR1 reads MGHRA; CDR2 reads YSYEKL. Trimming pared 0 bases from V and 4 bases from J, leaving 12 bases between. CDR3 length: 15 amino acids. The CDR3: CASSQDSGRVYGYTF. The CDR3 bases are TGCGCCAGCAGCCAAGATTCGGGGAGAGTCTATGGCTACACCTTC.

This clonotype was seen a few times. J is TRBJ2-3 and V is TRBV10-3; D is ambiguous. This CDR3 has 14 amino acids. V was trimmed by 0 bases and J by 4 bases, leaving 8 bases between them. Germline lookup yields CDR1 ENHRY and CDR2 SYGVKD. As DNA, the CDR3 is TGTGCCATCAGTGAGTCCGCTACAGCAGATACGCAGTATTTT. The encoded protein is CAISESATADTQYF.